This T cell receptor (beta chain) was sequenced in a study of shared clonotypes between healthy human individuals. Study summary: Donors consisted of two women and three men between 18 and 49.

The length of the CDR3 is 14 residues. Germline V lookup: CDR1 SGDLS, CDR2 YYNGEE. Broader study findings: Tissue TCR repertoires likely differ from these blood-only repertoires.

Note on this clone: Its specificity is unknown. The germline gene is not matched at one end of the junction; a read error may be the cause. This CDR3 is also generated by other DNA sequences in the sample.

Every immunoSEQ plate was one replicate of a subset's evenly spread DNA. Libraries were prepared by immunoSEQ multiplex PCR; TCRdb keeps only in-frame clonotypes and omits some of them. The sample holds under 600,000 clones, 70% to 80% seen once. The receptor comes from a woman between 40 and 50 years old in good health. Some clones in this sample may be carry-over from other donors' samples. The chain employs TRBV9 and TRBJ2-7; no reliable D call. Sequencing input: PBMCs. CDR3 loop: CASSVGTSTYEQYF. As DNA, the CDR3 is TGTGCCAGCAGCGTAGGAACAAGTACCTACGAACAGTACTTC. The whole variable domain, filled in from reference TRBV9 and TRBJ2-7, reads DSGVTQTPKHLITATGQRVTLRCSPRSGDLSVYWYQQSLDQGLQFLIQYYNGEERAKGNILERFSAQQFPDLHSELNLSSLELGDSALYFCASSVGTSTYEQYFGPGTRLTVT.